This TCR beta chain was sequenced for a study of response to subunit inactivated influenza vaccine. TCRdb passed the RT-PCR reads through MiXCR, listing each CDR3 protein once. This table holds 550,000 to 800,000 distinct CDR3 sequences, approximately 15% found once. The germline V gene has CDR1 DFQATT and CDR2 SNEGSKA (reference sequence). Trimming shortened V by 6 bases and J by 7 bases, and 10 bases separated the two germline ends. This CDR3 region has 11 residues. This clonotype was seen a handful of times. Its specificity is not known. The study's findings and limits: The authors proposed limited new T cell recruitment per seasonal influenza vaccination.

The TCR originated in a man aged 45-65 years who received an inactivated influenza vaccine. Sequenced here: PBMCs from blood, sampled roughly 2 weeks before vaccination. The rearrangement joins TRBV20-1 to TRBJ2-1; D uncertain. This chain's CDR3 is CSADRRNEQFF. CDR3 nucleotides: TGCAGTGCCGATCGCCGAAATGAGCAGTTCTTC.